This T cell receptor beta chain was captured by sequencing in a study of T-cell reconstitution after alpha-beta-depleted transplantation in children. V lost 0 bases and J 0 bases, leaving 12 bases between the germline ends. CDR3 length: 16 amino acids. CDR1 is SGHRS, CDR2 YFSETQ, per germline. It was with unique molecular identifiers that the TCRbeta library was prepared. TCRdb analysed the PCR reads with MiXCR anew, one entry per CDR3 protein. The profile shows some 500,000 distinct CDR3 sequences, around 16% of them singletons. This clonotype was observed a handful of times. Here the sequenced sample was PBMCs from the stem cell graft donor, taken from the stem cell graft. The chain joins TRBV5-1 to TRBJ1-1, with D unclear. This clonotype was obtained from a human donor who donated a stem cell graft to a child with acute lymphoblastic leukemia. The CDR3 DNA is TGCGCCAGCAGCTTGGCCGCCGGGGATTTGAACACTGAAGCTTTCTTT. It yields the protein CASSLAAGDLNTEAFF.